Presented here are 14 T cell receptor beta chains from one specimen sequenced in a study of blood T cell repertoires in COVID-19. Generated by immunoSEQ multiplex PCR, the TCRdb table keeps only in-frame clones and is missing some. Found here are just over 35,000 clones, roughly 88% of them singletons; the top ten hold around 2.4%. Sequencing was done on a sample of peripheral blood. These TCRs come from a human donor in a cohort sampled during active COVID-19.

The chain uses TRBV28 and TRBJ1-2, with 7 bases aligning to TRBD1. The CDR3 is 12 amino acids. The V gene's germline CDR1 is MDHEN and CDR2 SYDVKM. V lost 7 bases to trimming and J lost 4 bases; unmatched junction nucleotides: 3. For the CDR3, the DNA is TGTGCCAGCAAGGACAGGAGCTATGGCTACACCTTC. Translated: CASKDRSYGYTF.

This chain connects TRBV7-9 to TRBJ2-5; D might be TRBD1 (6 bases). Trimming stripped 3 bases from V and 3 bases from J, with 11 bases between. The CDR3 has 14 residues. The V gene's germline CDR1 is SEHNR and CDR2 FQNEAQ (reference sequence). The CDR3 sequence: CASSFGGQKETQYF. The CDR3 bases are TGTGCCAGCAGCTTTGGGGGCCAGAAAGAGACCCAGTACTTC.

This chain uses TRBV27 with TRBJ2-7, with D maybe TRBD1 (5 bases). The CDR3 extends over 15 amino acids. The ends were cut back, 3 bases at V and 0 bases at J, with 12 bases in the middle. The germline V gene has CDR1 MNHEY and CDR2 SMNVEV (reference sequence). The CDR3 DNA is TGTGCCAGCAGTTTCGTAGACAGATCCTCCTACGAGCAGTACTTC. Translated: CASSFVDRSSYEQYF.

This chain uses TRBV6-5 with TRBJ2-7, with TRBD2 as a possible D gene (5 bases). This CDR3 comprises 15 residues. V was pared by 7 bases and J by 0 bases, with 16 bases between. Germline V gene data show CDR1 as MNHEY and CDR2 as SVGAGI. The CDR3 is CASKEGGQSSYEQYF. CDR3 coding DNA: TGTGCCAGCAAAGAGGGTGGCCAGAGCTCCTACGAGCAGTACTTC.

A note on this clone: Other nucleotide sequences in the sample specify the same CDR3. The chain has TRBV7-9 and TRBJ1-2; D call uncertain. The V and J ends lost 5 bases and 3 bases respectively, with 13 bases between them. This CDR3 region has 14 residues. CDR1 and CDR2 (germline): SEHNR, FQNEAQ (reference sequence). The CDR3 coding sequence is TGTGCCAGCAGCCTGAATCGGGGAGACTATGGCTACACCTTC. As protein: CASSLNRGDYGYTF.

This chain joins TRBV5-1 and TRBJ2-1; 9 nucleotides align to TRBD1. Per germline, CDR1 SGHRS and CDR2 YFSETQ. The CDR3 is made up of 17 amino acids. Trimming at V came to 0 bases and at J to 10 bases, leaving 14 bases not matched to a gene. In DNA form, the CDR3 reads TGCGCCAGCAGCTTGGGTTTTGTGGGACAGGGAAGGCTCGAGCAGTTCTTC. Protein: CASSLGFVGQGRLEQFF.

This chain uses TRBV28 with TRBJ1-5, with 9 bases identical to TRBD1. Germline V CDR1 and CDR2: MDHEN, SYDVKM. V lost 2 bases and J lost 10; bases outside the gene matches: 6. The CDR3 has 14 amino acids. The CDR3 nucleotides read TGTGCCAGCAGTTTAGTACAGGGGGCCGGCCCCCAGCATTTT. It yields the protein CASSLVQGAGPQHF. The full variable domain, completed using reference TRBV28 and TRBJ1-5, is DVKVTQSSRYLVKRTGEKVFLECVQDMDHENMFWYRQDPGLGLRLIYFSYDVKMKEKGDIPEGYSVSREKKERFSLILESASTNQTSMYLCASSLVQGAGPQHFGDGTRLSIL.

This clone was observed a few times. This chain links TRBV14 with TRBJ1-4; 11 bases fit TRBD1. The length of the CDR3 is 18 residues. J gave up 3 bases and V 1 base, and 7 bases lay outside the gene matches. Looked up from germline, CDR1 is SGHDN and CDR2 is FVKESK. The DNA for the CDR3 is TGTGCCAGCAGCCAAGGGACAGGGGGCGGATCGGCTAATGAAAAACTGTTTTTT. Its translation: CASSQGTGGGSANEKLFF. Full variable domain (outside the CDR3, taken from reference TRBV14 and TRBJ1-4): EAGVTQFPSHSVIEKGQTVTLRCDPISGHDNLYWYRRVMGKEIKFLLHFVKESKQDESGMPNNRFLAERTGGTYSTLKVQPAELEDSGVYFCASSQGTGGGSANEKLFFGSGTQLSVL.

The J gene is TRBJ2-3, the V gene TRBV5-1; 10 bases fit TRBD1. The trim removed 4 bases at V and 3 bases at J, leaving 5 bases unmatched. Germline lookup yields CDR1 SGHRS and CDR2 YFSETQ. This CDR3 contains 15 residues. The DNA for the CDR3 is TGCGCCAGCAGCCCGACAGGGGGCGGAACAGATACGCAGTATTTT. This translates into CASSPTGGGTDTQYF.

This clone was counted a single time. This rearrangement joins TRBV5-4 to TRBJ1-4; D ambiguous. Per the germline V gene, CDR1 is SGHNT and CDR2 is YYREEE (reference sequence). This CDR3 has 11 amino acids. V was trimmed by 4 bases and J by 6 bases, leaving 4 bases between them. As DNA, the CDR3 is TGTGCCAGCAGCCGCGATGAAAAACTGTTTTTT. Translation: CASSRDEKLFF.

This chain connects TRBV5-1 to TRBJ1-1, with D tentatively TRBD1 (5 bases). The V end was cut by 1 base, the J end by 5 bases, with 15 bases between. The germline CDR1 and CDR2 sequences are SGHRS and YFSETQ. The CDR3 is 15 amino acids. The CDR3 DNA is TGCGCCAGCAGCTTGAGTTACGGGGGGAGAACTGAAGCTTTCTTT. It translates to CASSLSYGGRTEAFF.

The chain is built from TRBV18 and TRBJ1-2, with 8 bases aligning to TRBD1. Germline CDR1 reads KGHSH; CDR2 reads LQKENI. The length of the CDR3 is 15 residues. The V segment lost 3 bases and the J segment 9 bases; nucleotides outside the gene matches: 12. As DNA, the CDR3 is TGTGCCAGCTCACCCCTTACACAGGGGGAAGTGAGCTACACCTTC. This translates into CASSPLTQGEVSYTF. Full variable domain (missing parts from reference TRBV18 and TRBJ1-2): NAGVMQNPRHLVRRRGQEARLRCSPMKGHSHVYWYRQLPEEGLKFMVYLQKENIIDESGMPKERFSAEFPKEGPSILRIQQVVRGDSAAYFCASSPLTQGEVSYTFGSGTRLTVV.

This chain uses TRBV28 with TRBJ1-5; D perhaps matches TRBD1 (6 bases). The CDR3 is made up of 15 amino acids. CDR1 MDHEN and CDR2 SYDVKM come from the germline V gene. V lost 6 bases, J lost 3 bases, and 15 bases lay in between. CDR3 sequence: CASSTPGQTNQPQHF. DNA for the CDR3: TGTGCCAGCAGCACCCCGGGACAAACCAATCAGCCCCAGCATTTT. Filled out from reference TRBV28 and TRBJ1-5, the complete variable domain reads DVKVTQSSRYLVKRTGEKVFLECVQDMDHENMFWYRQDPGLGLRLIYFSYDVKMKEKGDIPEGYSVSREKKERFSLILESASTNQTSMYLCASSTPGQTNQPQHFGDGTRLSIL.

The chain links TRBV5-6 to TRBJ1-6; TRBD1 agrees at 9 bases. The CDR3 loop spans 17 amino acids. Germline V gene lookup returns CDR1 SGHDT and CDR2 YYEEEE. After removal of 0 bases from V and 4 bases from J, the junction contained 5 bases not matched to a gene. The CDR3: CASSLGQGGDYNSPLHF. CDR3 sequence (DNA): TGTGCCAGCAGCTTGGGACAGGGGGGGGATTATAATTCACCCCTCCACTTT.